This T cell receptor beta chain was sequenced in a study of identical twins. Each CDR3 protein gets one entry after TCRdb re-called the 5' RACE reads with MiXCR. The sample carries 150,000 or so distinct CDR3 sequences, around 3.6% recorded once. Sequencing input: memory T cells sorted from blood. The clonotype originates from a man between 18 and 29 years old in good health.

The CDR3 sequence is CASSSQNRDSYNEQFF. Here the CDR3 DNA reads TGTGCCAGCAGCTCTCAGAACCGGGACTCCTACAATGAGCAGTTCTTC. The chain is built from TRBV7-9 and TRBJ2-1; TRBD2 might be the D (5 bases). Deletions cut 4 bases from V and 0 bases from J, with 13 bases between. CDR3 length: 16 amino acids. Per the germline V gene, CDR1 is SEHNR and CDR2 is FQNEAQ (reference sequence).